The TCR beta chain under discussion was sequenced for a study of human T cells and chemical hapten exposure (dated by TCRdb to about 2021). For the study in its entirety: For sensitization, 2% DPC in acetone was applied to a 2 cm by 2 cm area of upper inner arm skin. Blood samples were taken from patients before sensitization (week 0) and then at 2, 6 and about 24 weeks after DPC sensitization. Libraries were pooled for sequencing, and variation in per-sample TCR yields was attributed mainly to small differences in library volumes within the pool. Most of the patients in the cohort were female, and the cohort covered alopecia areata with under or over 50% scalp involvement, alopecia totalis and alopecia universalis. Patch tests used Finn chambers with 0.01% DPC on the upper back, scored after 6 days by International Contact Dermatitis Research Group standards. The study tracked peripheral blood TCR repertoire changes in vivo during primary and secondary sensitization to the hapten diphenylcyclopropenone (DPC) in alopecia patients. For TCR sequencing, blood came from 25 to 35 alopecia patients at anywhere from one to four time points (pre-sensitization, 2, 6 and 24 weeks). Throughout the study period of roughly 24 weeks, patients also received therapeutic DPC doses to the scalp every week.

The meaning of the sample's time point label: patch test 1, 2 weeks after DPC sensitization. The treatment or condition label here, explained by the study, means: therapeutic diphenylcyclopropenone sensitization with weekly scalp DPC. At every patch-test visit, the blood draw took place before the patch test was put on. Eligible patients were aged 18 to 70, diagnosed with alopecia, deemed suitable for DPC therapy, and excluded if pregnant. Total RNA was extracted from unfractionated whole blood collected in Tempus Blood RNA tubes. Library prep was done by RACE. TCRdb records NextSeq 500 as the sequencer. Library preparation attached unique molecular identifiers to individual cDNA molecules for quantitative, reproducible TCR counting. From each blood RNA sample, both TCR alpha and TCR beta chains were sequenced. The authors' pipeline ran thus. A median of about 87,000 TCRs per sample was observed, with a range of roughly 20,000 to 750,000. The Decombinator software suite was used to annotate the V, J and CDR3 of the TCR reads. Every sample was subsampled to the same number of TCRs (28,000) for the PS versus PT1 abundance plots. Expanded TCRs were defined as absent before sensitization and observed at least eight times at the 2-week time point. The public reads were run again by TCRdb, first through fastp at Q25 and then through MiXCR, and only productive beta chains were kept. Here each entry gathers all rows of one CDR3 protein and keeps the most common genes and DNA. TCRdb's processing, not the authors' own work, is the source of the V and J calls. The sample records 150,000 to 200,000 distinct CDR3 sequences, more than 14% of which are singletons. Of the sample, 1.5% to 2% falls within the top ten clones.

To note about this clonotype: Its antigen is still unknown. Base qualities are not recorded, but no much larger clone differs from it by a single base.

Trimming takes 3 bases from V and 7 bases from J, and the germline ends sit 10 bases apart. CDR1 and CDR2 are drawn from the germline V gene (reference sequence): LNHDA, SQIVND. The CDR3 runs 12 residues from the cysteine to the phenylalanine. Left in the record is the CDR3 DNA by itself, 36 bases read in frame from the first base. Here is what the overall study found, with its caveats: Significantly more large CDR3 similarity clusters were formed by expanded TCRs than by pre-sensitization or healthy control sets, consistent with antigen-driven responses. DPC sensitization did not change how many TCRs were above 1 in 1000 frequency, and no evidence was found of alterations in global repertoire structure. After repeated subsampling, changes were observed in the strength of the expansion versus patch-test correlation and in the threshold at which the correlation became significant. Because all patients had alopecia, a presumed autoimmune disease, the immune response of the patients might differ from that of healthy individuals. Patch test score was positively correlated with the number of PT1 expanded TCRs, with significance at thresholds 8, 16 and 32 but not at 4.

Source: whole blood, taken in connection with sensitization to the hapten diphenylcyclopropenone (DPC). The sequence was collected from a woman aged 25 to 39 with alopecia areata. Some clones in this sample may be carry-over from other donors' samples. Recombination linked TRBV19 to TRBJ2-7; a weak D assignment points to TRBD1 (6 bases agree). CDR3 sequence: CASSILQGEQYF. The DNA sequence is as follows: TGTGCCAGTAGTATCTTACAGGGTGAGCAGTACTTC.